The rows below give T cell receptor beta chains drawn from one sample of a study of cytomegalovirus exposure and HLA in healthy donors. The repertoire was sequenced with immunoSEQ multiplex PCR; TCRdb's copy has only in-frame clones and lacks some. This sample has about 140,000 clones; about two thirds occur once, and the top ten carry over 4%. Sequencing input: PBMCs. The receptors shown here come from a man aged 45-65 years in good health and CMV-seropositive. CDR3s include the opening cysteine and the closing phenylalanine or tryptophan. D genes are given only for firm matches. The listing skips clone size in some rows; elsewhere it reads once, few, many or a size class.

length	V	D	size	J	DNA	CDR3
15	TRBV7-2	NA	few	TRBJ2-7	TGTGCCAGCAGCCCCGGTGGAGGCTTAGGATTGGAGCAGTACTTC	CASSPGGGLGLEQYF
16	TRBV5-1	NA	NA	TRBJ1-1	TGCGCCAGCAGCTCTAGGCCGGACACCCAAGGGGCTGAAGCTTTCTTT	CASSSRPDTQGAEAFF
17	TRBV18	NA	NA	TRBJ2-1	TGTGCCAGCTCACCGCCCCCGGGGGGCCGCTCCTACAATGAGCAGTTCTTC	CASSPPPGGRSYNEQFF
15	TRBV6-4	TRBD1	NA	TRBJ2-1	TGTGCCAGCAGAAAAGAGGGGGCTAGTGTGGATGAGCAGTTCTTC	CASRKEGASVDEQFF
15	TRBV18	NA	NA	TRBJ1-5	TGTGCCAGCTCACCCGGACTATTGGGCAATCAGCCCCAGCATTTT	CASSPGLLGNQPQHF
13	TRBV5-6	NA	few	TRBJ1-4	TGTGCCAGCAGCTTGGGGCCCGATGAAAAACTGTTTTTT	CASSLGPDEKLFF
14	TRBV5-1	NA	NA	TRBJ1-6	TGCGCCAGCAGCTTGGTGGACATACAATCACCCCTCCACTTT	CASSLVDIQSPLHF
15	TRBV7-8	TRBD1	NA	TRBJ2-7	TGTGCCAGCAGCCTCCGGACAGGGATAGTTAACGAGCAGTACTTC	CASSLRTGIVNEQYF
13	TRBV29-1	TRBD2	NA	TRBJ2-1	TGCAGCTTCGGACTAGCTCTATACAATGAGCAGTTCTTC	CSFGLALYNEQFF
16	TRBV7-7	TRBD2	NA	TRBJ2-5	TGTGCCAGCAGCTCTCTACTAGCGGGGGGGACGGAGACCCAGTACTTC	CASSSLLAGGTETQYF
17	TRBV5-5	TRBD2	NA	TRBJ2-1	TGTGCCAGCAGCCCCACTTCTCTAGCGGGATCCTACAATGAGCAGTTCTTC	CASSPTSLAGSYNEQFF
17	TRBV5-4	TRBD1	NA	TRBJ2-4	TGTGCCAGCAGCACCGGACAGGGGAGTTCTGGCAAAAACATTCAGTACTTC	CASSTGQGSSGKNIQYF
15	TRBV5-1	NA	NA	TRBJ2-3	TGCGCCAGCAGTTACACCGGGGGTGATACAGATACGCAGTATTTT	CASSYTGGDTDTQYF
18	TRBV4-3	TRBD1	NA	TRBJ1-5	TGCGCCAGCAGCCAAGATTATCAACAGGGGTCTTGGAATCAGCCCCAGCATTTT	CASSQDYQQGSWNQPQHF
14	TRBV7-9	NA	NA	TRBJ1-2	TGTGCCAGCAGCTTAGCTCGACAGAACTATGGCTACACCTTC	CASSLARQNYGYTF
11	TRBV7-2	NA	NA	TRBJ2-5	TGTACCAGCAGCGTCCGGGAGACCCAGTACTTC	CTSSVRETQYF
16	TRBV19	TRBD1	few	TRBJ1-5	TGTGCCAGTCGGGTTACAGGGGGAGATAGCAATCAGCCCCAGCATTTT	CASRVTGGDSNQPQHF
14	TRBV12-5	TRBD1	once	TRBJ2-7	TGTGCTAGTGGTTTCCGACAGGGGTCCTACGAGCAGTACTTC	CASGFRQGSYEQYF
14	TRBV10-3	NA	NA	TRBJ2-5	TGTGCCATCAGTGAGGGGCAGCCCCAAGAGACCCAGTACTTC	CAISEGQPQETQYF
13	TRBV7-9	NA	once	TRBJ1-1	TGTTCCAGCAGAGGGGCAGCAACCATGGAAGCTTTCTTT	CSSRGAATMEAFF
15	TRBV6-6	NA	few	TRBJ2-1	TGTGCCAGCAGTTACCCCCCCGGGGGAAGCAATGAGCAGTTCTTC	CASSYPPGGSNEQFF
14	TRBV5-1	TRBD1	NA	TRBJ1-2	TGCGCCAGCAAGAGAACGGACACAGGGGGTGGCTACACCTTC	CASKRTDTGGGYTF
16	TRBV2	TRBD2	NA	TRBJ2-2	TGTGCCAGCAGTGCAAGGGCTAGCGGGAACACCGGGGAGCTGTTTTTT	CASSARASGNTGELFF
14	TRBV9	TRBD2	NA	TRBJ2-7	TGTGCCAGCAGCGCTAGCGGGGGGGCGTACGAGCAGTACTTC	CASSASGGAYEQYF
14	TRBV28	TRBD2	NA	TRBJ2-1	TGTGCCAGCACTAGCGGGGCCTCCTACAATGAGCAGTTCTTC	CASTSGASYNEQFF
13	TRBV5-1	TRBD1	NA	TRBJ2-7	TGCGCCAGCAGCTACTACAGGGGGGACGAGCAGTACTTC	CASSYYRGDEQYF
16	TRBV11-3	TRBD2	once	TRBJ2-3	TGTGCCAGCAGCTTCGGACTAGCGGGAGGAGGGGATACGCAGTATTTT	CASSFGLAGGGDTQYF
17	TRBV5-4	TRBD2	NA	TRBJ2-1	TGTGCCAGCAGCCCTTCTAGCGGGGGCCGCTCCTACAATGAGCAGTTCTTC	CASSPSSGGRSYNEQFF
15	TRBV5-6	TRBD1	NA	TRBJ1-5	TGTGCCAGCAGCCTGACAGGGGGCGGCGATCAGCCCCAGCATTTT	CASSLTGGGDQPQHF
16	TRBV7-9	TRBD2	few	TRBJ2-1	TGTTCCAGCAGCTTCTTTAGCGGGGGCTCCTACAATGAGCAGTTCTTC	CSSSFFSGGSYNEQFF
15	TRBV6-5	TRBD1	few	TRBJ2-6	TGTGCCAGTAGACAGGGGAGCTCTGGGGCCAACGTCCTGACTTTC	CASRQGSSGANVLTF
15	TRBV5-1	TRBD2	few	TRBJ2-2	TGCGCCAGCAGCTTGGAGCGGGGAAGGTCCGGGGAGCTGTTTTTT	CASSLERGRSGELFF
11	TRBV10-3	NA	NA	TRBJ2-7	TGTGCCATCAGTGGCGACTACGAGCAGTACTTC	CAISGDYEQYF
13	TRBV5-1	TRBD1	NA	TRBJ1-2	TGCGCCAGCAGCCAGGGGGGACCCTATGGCTACACCTTC	CASSQGGPYGYTF
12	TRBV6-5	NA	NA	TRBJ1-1	TGTGCCAGCAACAGTATTCACACTGAAGCTTTCTTT	CASNSIHTEAFF
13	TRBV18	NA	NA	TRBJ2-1	TGTGCCAGCTCAACGGGATCCTACAATGAGCAGTTCTTC	CASSTGSYNEQFF
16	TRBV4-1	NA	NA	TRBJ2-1	TGCGCCAGCAGCCCCAGACTTGGACAGCTATACAATGAGCAGTTCTTC	CASSPRLGQLYNEQFF
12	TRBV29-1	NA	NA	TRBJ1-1	TGCAGCGCCGCTCCTTCGCCCCCCGAGGCTTTCTTT	CSAAPSPPEAFF
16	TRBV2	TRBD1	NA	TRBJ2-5	TGTGCCAGCACCTACCTGGGCCAGGGGGCGTTGGAGACCCAGTACTTC	CASTYLGQGALETQYF
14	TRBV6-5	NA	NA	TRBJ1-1	TGTGCCAGCAGTGCGGGGACGGCGAACACTGAAGCTTTCTTT	CASSAGTANTEAFF
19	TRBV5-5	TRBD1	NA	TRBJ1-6	TGTGCCAGCAGCTTCCGGACAGGAATAGAAAACTCCTATAATTCACCCCTCCACTTT	CASSFRTGIENSYNSPLHF
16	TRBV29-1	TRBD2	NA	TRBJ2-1	TGCAGCGTGATCGGGACTAGCGGGGGGAAATACAATGAGCAGTTCTTC	CSVIGTSGGKYNEQFF
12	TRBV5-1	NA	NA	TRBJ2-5	TGCGCCAGCAGCTCCGCGGGTGAGACCCAGTACTTC	CASSSAGETQYF
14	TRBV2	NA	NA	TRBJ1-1	TGTGCCAGCGGCCCTACAGGGCTGAACACTGAAGCTTTCTTT	CASGPTGLNTEAFF
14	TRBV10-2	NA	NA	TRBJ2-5	TGCGCCTCCTCTACGCGGGGGACACAAGAGACCCAGTACTTC	CASSTRGTQETQYF
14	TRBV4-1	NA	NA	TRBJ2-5	TGCGCCAGCAGCCAACCCGACAGACGAGAGACCCAGTACTTC	CASSQPDRRETQYF
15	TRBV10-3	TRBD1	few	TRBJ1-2	TGTGCCATCAGTGAGTCGAGGGGGCAGGAGGGTGGCTACACCTTC	CAISESRGQEGGYTF
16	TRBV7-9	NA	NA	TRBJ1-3	TGTGCCAGCAGCCTTGGGACTCAGGCATTCGGAAACACCATATATTTT	CASSLGTQAFGNTIYF
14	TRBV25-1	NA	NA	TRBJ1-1	TGTGCCAGCAGTGCCAGTAGGGGGTACACTGAAGCTTTCTTT	CASSASRGYTEAFF
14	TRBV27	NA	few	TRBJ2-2	TGTGCCAGCAGTTTATTGCCAGGCCACGGGGAGCTGTTTTTT	CASSLLPGHGELFF
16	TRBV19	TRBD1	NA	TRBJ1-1	TGTGCCAGTAGTTCCTGGACAGGGGGCATGAACACTGAAGCTTTCTTT	CASSSWTGGMNTEAFF
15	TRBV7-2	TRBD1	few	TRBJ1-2	TGTGCCAGCAGCCTCCGACAGGGGGGGAACTATGGCTACACCTTC	CASSLRQGGNYGYTF
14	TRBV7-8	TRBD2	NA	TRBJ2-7	TGTGCCAGCAGCTCACTAGCGGGACCCTACGAGCAGTACTTC	CASSSLAGPYEQYF
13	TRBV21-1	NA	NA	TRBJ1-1	TGTGCCAGCAGCACGCGCGTGGTTGCTGAAGCTTTCTTT	CASSTRVVAEAFF
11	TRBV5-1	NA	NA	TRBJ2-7	TGCGCCAGCAGCTCCGGACTAGAGCAGTACTTC	CASSSGLEQYF